Listed below are T cell receptor beta chains from one sample, sequenced in a study of blood T cells in healthy people across ages. TCRdb analysed the 5' RACE reads with MiXCR anew, one entry per CDR3 protein. The sample contains about 1,400,000 distinct CDR3 sequences, 55% to 75% of which appear only once. The source material was blood. The receptor source for this set is a man aged 18 to 30 in good health. Each CDR3 is given with its conserved first and last residue. A D gene is named only where the DNA matches it firmly.

cdr3_aa: CSATFSDTQYF
d_call: -
j_call: TRBJ2-3
v_call: TRBV20-1

cdr3_aa: CATSRDGLQNNEQFF
d_call: -
j_call: TRBJ2-1
v_call: TRBV15

cdr3_aa: CSASGGGSNQPQHF
d_call: -
j_call: TRBJ1-5
v_call: TRBV20-1

cdr3_aa: CASSFGRSGDTQYF
d_call: -
j_call: TRBJ2-3
v_call: TRBV5-4

cdr3_aa: CASSPSRRVAGADVEDTQYF
d_call: TRBD2
j_call: TRBJ2-3
v_call: TRBV18

cdr3_aa: CASSVATTGATYGYTF
d_call: TRBD1
j_call: TRBJ1-2
v_call: TRBV9

cdr3_aa: CATSPLAGYEQYF
d_call: TRBD2
j_call: TRBJ2-7
v_call: TRBV15

cdr3_aa: CASSLGSWDTQYF
d_call: -
j_call: TRBJ2-3
v_call: TRBV7-2

cdr3_aa: CASSQAAQISYEQYF
d_call: -
j_call: -
v_call: TRBV4-1

cdr3_aa: CASSNRDRVPTNNEQFF
d_call: -
j_call: TRBJ2-1
v_call: TRBV21-1